The T cell receptor (beta chain) under discussion was sequenced for a study of cytomegalovirus exposure and HLA in healthy donors. General study findings and limits: Listed as cytomegalovirus-associated were approximately 160 TCR beta chains. Clonal expansion, a later analysis showed, was greater in HLA-associated TCR beta chains than in equally common others.

CDR3 length equals 15 residues. Germline CDR1 reads SGHAT; CDR2 reads FQNNGV. The V end was cut by 0 bases, the J end by 4 bases, with 12 bases between. With 60 Vbeta and 13 Jbeta primers, the PCR was carried out. Libraries were prepared by immunoSEQ multiplex PCR; TCRdb keeps only in-frame clonotypes and omits some of them. The table shows about 140,000 clones, with approximately 73% occurring only once. When sampled, the donors appeared nominally healthy, though they likely had unrecorded immune exposures. About this clone: Its target is unknown.

The sequenced material came from PBMCs. The receptor's source is a woman aged 40 to 50 in good health and CMV-seronegative. V is TRBV11-2 and J is TRBJ1-2, with D hard to call. CDR3 sequence reads: CASSLEPGSTYGYTF. CDR3 in DNA: TGTGCCAGCAGCTTAGAGCCGGGGTCAACCTATGGCTACACCTTC.